The present TCR beta chain was sequenced within a study of blood T cell repertoires in COVID-19. Study background: Researchers got acute and convalescent COVID-19 samples from the United States, Italy and Spain. Sample material is recorded as cDNA or gDNA derived from T cells, B-cell-depleted T cells, or PBMCs.

In the study's own analysis: Reference gene primer amplification in the assay estimated nucleated cell counts. The data were produced by immunoSEQ multiplex PCR, yet TCRdb's version contains in-frame clones alone and is incomplete. Clonal size and the V and J genes are those of that table, whereas D and trimming came from the DNA. Here the sample spans 85,000 to 100,000 clones, around 79% being singletons. Trimming took 2 bases from V and 1 from J, leaving 10 bases between them. This CDR3 has 15 amino acids. Germline-derived CDR1 and CDR2 are ENHRY and SYGVKD. Sequencing input: peripheral blood. The clonotype comes from a woman aged 80 or over with active or convalescent COVID-19. This chain links TRBV10-3 with TRBJ2-3, with D possibly TRBD2 on 6 matching bases. This CDR3 is CAISELAIGTDTQYF. In nucleotides, the CDR3 is TGTGCCATCAGTGAGCTAGCGATAGGCACAGATACGCAGTATTTT.